This T cell receptor (beta chain) was recorded in a study of spatial heterogeneity in lung cancer. A note on this clonotype: The antigen is undetermined.

Study-wide points: Counts that tracked tumor mutation counts were those of expanded intratumoral alpha and beta TCRs. Roughly 6.4% of tumor T cells for alpha chains and 13% for beta chains were estimated to be covered.

TCRdb re-derived calls from the 5' RACE reads in MiXCR, one entry per CDR3 protein. The data hold fewer than 30,000 distinct CDR3 sequences, with approximately 7% observed a single time. The time point was: sample taken at primary tumor resection. No cell sorting; template was whole RNA from tumor, lung tissue or PBMC. In germline, CDR1 is SNHLY, CDR2 FYNNEI. The CDR3 extends over 14 amino acids. V gave up 2 bases and J gave up 6 bases, with 11 bases separating them. This sample comprised lung tumor tissue, obtained at surgery. The clonotype was recovered from a male donor with early-stage non-small cell lung cancer. The chain carries TRBV2 and TRBJ1-5, with a tentative D call TRBD1 (6 bases). CDR3 sequence reads: CASSEWGTSQPQHF. The CDR3 DNA follows: TGTGCCAGCAGTGAATGGGGGACAAGTCAGCCCCAGCATTTT.